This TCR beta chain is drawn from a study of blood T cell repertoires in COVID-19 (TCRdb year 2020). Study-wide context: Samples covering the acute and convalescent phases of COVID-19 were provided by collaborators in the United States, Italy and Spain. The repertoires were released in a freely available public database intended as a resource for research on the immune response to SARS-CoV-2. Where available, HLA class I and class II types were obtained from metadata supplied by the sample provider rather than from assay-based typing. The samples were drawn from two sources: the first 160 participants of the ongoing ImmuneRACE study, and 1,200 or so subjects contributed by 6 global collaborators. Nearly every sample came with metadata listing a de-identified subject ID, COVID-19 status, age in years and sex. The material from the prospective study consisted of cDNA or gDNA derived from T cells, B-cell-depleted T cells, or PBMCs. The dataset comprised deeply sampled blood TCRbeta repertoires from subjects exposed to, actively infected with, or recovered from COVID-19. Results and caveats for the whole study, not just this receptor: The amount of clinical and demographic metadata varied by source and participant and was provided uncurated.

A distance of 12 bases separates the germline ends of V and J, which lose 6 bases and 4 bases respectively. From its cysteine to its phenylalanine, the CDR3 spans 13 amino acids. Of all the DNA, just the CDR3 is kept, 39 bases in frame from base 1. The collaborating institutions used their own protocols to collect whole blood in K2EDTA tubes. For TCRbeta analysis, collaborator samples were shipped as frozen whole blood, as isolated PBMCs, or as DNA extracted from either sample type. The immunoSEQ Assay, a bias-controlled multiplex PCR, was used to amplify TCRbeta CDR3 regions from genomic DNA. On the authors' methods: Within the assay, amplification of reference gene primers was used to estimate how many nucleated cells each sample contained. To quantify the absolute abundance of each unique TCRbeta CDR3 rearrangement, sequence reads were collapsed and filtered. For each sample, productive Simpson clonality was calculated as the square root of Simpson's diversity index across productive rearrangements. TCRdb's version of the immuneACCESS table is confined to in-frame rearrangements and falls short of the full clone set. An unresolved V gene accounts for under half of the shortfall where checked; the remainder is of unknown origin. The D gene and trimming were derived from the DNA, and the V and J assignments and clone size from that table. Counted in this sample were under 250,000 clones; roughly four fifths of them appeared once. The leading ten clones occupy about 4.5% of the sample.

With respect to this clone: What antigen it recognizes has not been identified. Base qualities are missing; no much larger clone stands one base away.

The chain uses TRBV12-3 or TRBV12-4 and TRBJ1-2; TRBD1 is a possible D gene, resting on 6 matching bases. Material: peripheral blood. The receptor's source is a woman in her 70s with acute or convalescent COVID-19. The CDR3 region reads CASRLTGLYGYTF. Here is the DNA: TGTGCCAGCAGGCTGACAGGTCTCTATGGCTACACCTTC.